These 14 T cell receptor beta chains came from one sample sequenced in a study of T cell responses to AZD1222 COVID-19 vaccine. TCRdb keeps only in-frame clones here, not all; method: immunoSEQ multiplex PCR. The sample lists 130,000 to 150,000 clones, approximately 91% occurring once. Sequenced here: peripheral blood, sampled 28 days after the second AZD1222 dose. The receptors stem from an adult who received the AZD1222 COVID-19 vaccine.

This clone was detected once. The chain uses TRBV27 and TRBJ1-6; TRBD1 matches 8 bases. Germline V CDR1 and CDR2: MNHEY, SMNVEV (reference sequence). This CDR3 is 19 amino acids long. J was trimmed by 0 bases and V by 1 base; bases with no gene match: 8. CDR3 region: CASSLFQGAGSSYNSPLHF. In DNA form, the CDR3 reads TGTGCCAGCAGTTTATTCCAGGGGGCTGGGAGCTCCTATAATTCACCCCTCCACTTT.

This chain links TRBV6-2 or TRBV6-3 with TRBJ1-2; no reliable D call. V was clipped by 0 bases and J by 5 bases, with 7 bases between them. CDR3 length: 13 residues. Germline V gene data show CDR1 as MNHEY and CDR2 as SVGEGT. The CDR3 DNA reads TGTGCCAGCAGTTACTCCCCAGAGTATGGCTACACCTTC. It is translated as CASSYSPEYGYTF.

V usage is TRBV7-6 and J usage is TRBJ2-3; possible D gene TRBD1, 5 bases. CDR3 length equals 15 residues. Germline V gene data show CDR1 as SGHVS and CDR2 as FNYEAQ. Between the trimmed V and J ends, which lost 1 base and 2 bases, there was a span of 10 bases. The CDR3 DNA is TGTGCCAGCAGCTTAGAGGGGCTTTTCACAGATACGCAGTATTTT. The encoded protein is CASSLEGLFTDTQYF.

The V gene is TRBV24-1, the J gene TRBJ2-5; TRBD2 agrees at 7 bases. Per the germline V gene, CDR1 is KGHDR and CDR2 is SFDVKD. V was clipped by 7 bases and J by 5 bases; unmatched bases: 9. CDR3 length equals 14 residues. The CDR3 protein is CATSPRGVGETQYF. CDR3 bases: TGTGCCACCAGCCCACGGGGGGTGGGTGAGACCCAGTACTTC.

V usage is TRBV9 and J usage is TRBJ2-4; D possibly corresponds to TRBD2 (8 bases). CDR3 length equals 17 residues. Trimming cost V 3 bases and J 5 bases, with 21 bases left between them. Germline V gene lookup returns CDR1 SGDLS and CDR2 YYNGEE. The CDR3 nucleotides are TGTGCCAGCAGCGCATGGGTCCGGGAGGGGACAGAAAACATTCAGTACTTC. Its translation: CASSAWVREGTENIQYF.

This chain connects TRBV6-6 to TRBJ2-1; the D call may be TRBD1 or TRBD2 (5 bases each). The V gene's germline CDR1 is MNHNY and CDR2 SVGAGI (reference sequence). Trimming removed 6 bases from V and 6 bases from J, with 21 bases in between. CDR3 length: 16 residues. In nucleotides, the CDR3 is TGTGCCAGCAGCTATGGCCAGGGACGGGTGGCCAATGAGCAGTTCTTC. Encoded protein: CASSYGQGRVANEQFF.

This chain links TRBV7-8 with TRBJ1-5; D perhaps matches TRBD1 (5 bases). The germline V gene has CDR1 SGHVS and CDR2 FQNEAQ. Trimming pared 3 bases from V and 1 base from J, leaving 13 bases between. This CDR3 is 16 amino acids long. CDR3 loop: CASSFRSRGSNQPQHF. CDR3 DNA: TGTGCCAGCAGCTTCCGTTCGAGGGGAAGCAATCAGCCCCAGCATTTT.

The J gene is TRBJ2-1, the V gene TRBV11-2; TRBD2 matches 14 bases. The CDR3 is made up of 17 amino acids. V was pared by 5 bases and J by 4 bases, with 7 bases of the junction left unmatched. Germline loops: CDR1 SGHAT, CDR2 FQNNGV. Here the CDR3 DNA reads TGTGCCAGCAGCCCGGCGGGACTAGCGGGAGTGTACAATGAGCAGTTCTTC. This gives the protein CASSPAGLAGVYNEQFF.

This clone showed up just once. J is TRBJ2-7 and V is TRBV7-9; 7 bases are shared with TRBD2. V was clipped by 3 bases and J by 6 bases; unmatched bases: 5. Germline V gene sequence: CDR1 SEHNR, CDR2 FQNEAQ (reference sequence). The CDR3 is made up of 13 amino acids. CDR3 amino acids: CASSFGTGGEQYF. The DNA for the CDR3 is TGTGCCAGCAGCTTCGGGACGGGGGGCGAGCAGTACTTC.

This clone appeared a single time. The chain couples TRBV24-1 to TRBJ2-1, with unresolved D. V dropped 4 bases and J dropped 3 bases, with 12 bases sitting between them. CDR3 length equals 15 residues. Germline V gene lookup returns CDR1 KGHDR and CDR2 SFDVKD. CDR3 nucleotide sequence: TGTGCCACCAGTGAAGGTAGCATCTTCTACAATGAGCAGTTCTTC. Amino acids: CATSEGSIFYNEQFF.

The genes are TRBV24-1 and TRBJ2-1; 10 bases match TRBD1. CDR3 size: 14 residues. CDR1 and CDR2 from the germline V gene are KGHDR and SFDVKD. Trimming took 4 bases from V and 5 from J; bases not matched to a gene: 1. CDR3 DNA: TGTGCCACCAGTGAGGGGACAGGGGACAATGAGCAGTTCTTC. Residues: CATSEGTGDNEQFF.

This chain links TRBV27 with TRBJ1-6; 7 bases are shared with TRBD1. CDR1 MNHEY and CDR2 SMNVEV come from the germline V gene (reference sequence). This CDR3 spans 16 amino acids. V trimming: 2 bases; J trimming: 5 bases; junction bases outside the gene matches: 6. The CDR3 sequence is CASSLRPDRNNSPLHF. In DNA form, the CDR3 reads TGTGCCAGCAGTTTACGCCCGGACAGGAATAATTCACCCCTCCACTTT.

This rearrangement joins TRBV5-1 to TRBJ2-3; D gene uncertain. Trimming shortened V by 4 bases and J by 6 bases, and 12 bases separated the two germline ends. Per the germline V gene, CDR1 is SGHRS and CDR2 is YFSETQ. There are 13 residues in the CDR3. In nucleotides, the CDR3 is TGCGCCAGCAGCCCCCGGTTGGGTGATACGCAGTATTTT. This translates into CASSPRLGDTQYF.

J is TRBJ1-1 and V is TRBV7-2, with D possibly TRBD1 on 5 matching bases. Deletions cut 3 bases from V and 3 bases from J, with 14 bases between. This CDR3 region has 15 residues. Per germline, CDR1 SGHTA and CDR2 FQGNSA. DNA for the CDR3: TGTGCCAGCAGCTTTTGGGCAGGGAGGGACACTGAAGCTTTCTTT. Translating it yields CASSFWAGRDTEAFF. Full variable domain (rest looked up from reference TRBV7-2 and TRBJ1-1): GAGVSQSPSNKVTEKGKDVELRCDPISGHTALYWYRQSLGQGLEFLIYFQGNSAPDKSGLPSDRFSAERTGGSVSTLTIQRTQQEDSAVYLCASSFWAGRDTEAFFGQGTRLTVV.